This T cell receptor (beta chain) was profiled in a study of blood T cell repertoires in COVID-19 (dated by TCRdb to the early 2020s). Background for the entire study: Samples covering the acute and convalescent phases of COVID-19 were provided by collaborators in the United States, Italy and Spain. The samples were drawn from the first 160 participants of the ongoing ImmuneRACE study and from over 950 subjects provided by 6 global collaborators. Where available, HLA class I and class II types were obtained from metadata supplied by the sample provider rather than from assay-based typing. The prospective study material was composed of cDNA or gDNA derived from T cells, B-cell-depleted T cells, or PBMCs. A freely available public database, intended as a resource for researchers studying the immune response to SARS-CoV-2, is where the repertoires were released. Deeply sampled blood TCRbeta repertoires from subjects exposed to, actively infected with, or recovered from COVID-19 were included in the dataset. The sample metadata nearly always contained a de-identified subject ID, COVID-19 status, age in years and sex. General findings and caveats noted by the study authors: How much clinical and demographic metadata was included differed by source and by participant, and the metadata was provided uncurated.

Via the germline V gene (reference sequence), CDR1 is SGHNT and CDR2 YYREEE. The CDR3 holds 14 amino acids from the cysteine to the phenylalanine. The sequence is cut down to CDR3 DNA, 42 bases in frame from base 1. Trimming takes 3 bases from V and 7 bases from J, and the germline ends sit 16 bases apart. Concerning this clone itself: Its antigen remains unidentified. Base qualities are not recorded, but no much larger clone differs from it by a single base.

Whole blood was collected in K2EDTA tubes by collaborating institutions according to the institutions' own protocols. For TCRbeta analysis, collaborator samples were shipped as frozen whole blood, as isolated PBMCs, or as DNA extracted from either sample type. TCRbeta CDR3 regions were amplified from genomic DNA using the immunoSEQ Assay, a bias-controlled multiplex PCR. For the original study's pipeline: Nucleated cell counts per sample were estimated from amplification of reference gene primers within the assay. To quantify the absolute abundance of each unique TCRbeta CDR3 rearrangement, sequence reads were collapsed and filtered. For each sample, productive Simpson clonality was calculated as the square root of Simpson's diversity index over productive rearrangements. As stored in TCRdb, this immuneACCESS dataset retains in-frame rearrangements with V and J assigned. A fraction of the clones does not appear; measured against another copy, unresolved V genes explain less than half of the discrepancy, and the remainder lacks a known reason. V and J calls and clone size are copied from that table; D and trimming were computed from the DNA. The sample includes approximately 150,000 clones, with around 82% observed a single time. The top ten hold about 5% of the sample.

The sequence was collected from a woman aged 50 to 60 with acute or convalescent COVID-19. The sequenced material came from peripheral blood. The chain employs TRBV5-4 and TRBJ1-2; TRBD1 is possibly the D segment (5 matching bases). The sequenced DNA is TGTGCCAGCAGCTCCTGGGACTCCCTCTTTGGCTACACCTTC. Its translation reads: CASSSWDSLFGYTF.